This T cell receptor beta chain was profiled in a study of graft-versus-host responses after intestinal transplantation. Here immunoSEQ multiplex PCR was the method, and the copy in TCRdb shows in-frame clones only, minus some. The data show tens of thousands of clones, about 92% seen once. V lost 1 base to trimming and J lost 5 bases; unmatched junction nucleotides: 3. The CDR3 length is 14 residues. Per the germline V gene, CDR1 is LGHNT and CDR2 is FRNRAP. As for this clone: Its antigen is not identified.

V usage is TRBV12-5 and J usage is TRBJ2-5; 8 nucleotides match TRBD1. Source: unstimulated CD8+ T cells sorted from spleen or lymph node cells, taken before intestinal transplant. The receptor was derived from a human donor who received an intestinal transplant. The CDR3 DNA sequence: TGTGCTAGTGGTTTGGGACAGGGGCACGAGACCCAGTACTTC. Encoded protein: CASGLGQGHETQYF.